This T cell receptor beta chain was sequenced during a study of blood T cells in healthy people across ages. Concerning this clonotype: Its antigen remains unidentified.

Study-wide results and limits: Age showed a roughly linear inverse relationship with TCR beta diversity per million T cells. Higher diversity, along with more naive CD4+ cells, distinguished long-lived donors from aged donors.

This CDR3 is 17 amino acids long. Germline V lookup: CDR1 SEHNR, CDR2 FQNEAQ (reference sequence). Next came a second PCR, run for about 7 to 12 cycles, which used a sample-barcoded 5' primer along with a J-beta primer mix. With 12 random nucleotides, a template-switch adaptor tagged each individual cDNA molecule. Each of the samples gave a minimum of 2.5 million paired-end reads that contained CDR3. TCRdb independently ran MiXCR on the 5' RACE reads; one entry per CDR3 protein. The sample consists of 1,500,000 or so distinct CDR3 sequences, roughly 43% of them appearing once. The receptor was derived from a young woman in good health. Sequenced sample: blood. This rearrangement joins TRBV7-9 to TRBJ2-1, with 8 nucleotides matching TRBD2. The end of the DNA fits TRBJ2-7 better, so the J call may be wrong. The CDR3 DNA reads TGTGCCAGCAGCTACTTTAGCGGGAAGAGCTCCTACAATGAGCAGTACTTC. Protein product: CASSYFSGKSSYNEQYF.